The rows below give T cell receptor beta chains drawn from one sample of a study of T cell repertoires in cytomegalovirus infection. In TCRdb, the reads were re-called with MiXCR into one record per CDR3 protein. The table lists tens of thousands of distinct CDR3 sequences, around 43% of them singletons. Antigens of these TCRs are unknown. The material sequenced was CD8+ T cells from cultured PBMCs, taken from culture after CMV antigen stimulation. These receptors all stem from a human donor in good health (CMV status not recorded). Some clones in this sample may be carry-over from other donors' samples. CDR3s include the opening cysteine and the closing phenylalanine or tryptophan. The size of a clone is reported for some rows only, either as once, few or many, or as a class for expanded clones.

j_gene: TRBJ2-1; v_gene: TRBV7-9; len: 15; abundance: few; CDR3aa: CASIPSGRANNEQFF
j_gene: TRBJ2-7; v_gene: TRBV7-9; len: 16; abundance: few; CDR3aa: CASSPQRTEDLYEQYF
j_gene: TRBJ2-7; v_gene: TRBV7-8; len: 15; abundance: few; CDR3aa: CASSPWTSGGGEQYF
j_gene: TRBJ1-4; v_gene: TRBV19; len: 16; abundance: NA; CDR3aa: CASSHLGFSTNEKLFF
j_gene: TRBJ1-2; v_gene: TRBV19; len: 13; abundance: few; CDR3aa: CASSMHQGGGYTF
j_gene: TRBJ2-1; v_gene: TRBV27; len: 15; abundance: NA; CDR3aa: CASSPLAGGQDEQFF
j_gene: TRBJ1-6; v_gene: TRBV9; len: 14; abundance: NA; CDR3aa: CASSVDGVRSPLHF
j_gene: TRBJ2-5; v_gene: TRBV4-1; len: 18; abundance: NA; CDR3aa: CASSPGLAGGPLLETQYF
j_gene: TRBJ2-1; v_gene: TRBV5-3; len: 14; abundance: few; CDR3aa: CASSWRDGHNEQFF
j_gene: TRBJ2-7; v_gene: TRBV20-1; len: 13; abundance: NA; CDR3aa: CSARREMSYEQYF
j_gene: TRBJ2-1; v_gene: TRBV7-9; len: 11; abundance: medium-sized; CDR3aa: CAMAGNYEQFF
j_gene: TRBJ2-1; v_gene: TRBV7-6; len: 16; abundance: few; CDR3aa: CASSLELGALFNEQFF
j_gene: TRBJ2-7; v_gene: TRBV20-1; len: 15; abundance: NA; CDR3aa: CSARATPDGSYEQYF
j_gene: TRBJ1-2; v_gene: TRBV4-3; len: 16; abundance: NA; CDR3aa: CASSQETGGPHYGYTF
j_gene: TRBJ1-2; v_gene: TRBV2; len: 16; abundance: NA; CDR3aa: CASSDRGSLPMYGYTF
j_gene: TRBJ2-2; v_gene: TRBV30; len: 14; abundance: NA; CDR3aa: CAWSGTGVTGELFF
j_gene: TRBJ1-1; v_gene: TRBV11-3; len: 13; abundance: few; CDR3aa: CASSPGQGSEAFF
j_gene: TRBJ2-5; v_gene: TRBV4-1; len: 16; abundance: few; CDR3aa: CASSFQEQDGATPQYF
j_gene: TRBJ2-2; v_gene: TRBV6-1; len: 15; abundance: NA; CDR3aa: CASSWGTRYTGELFF
j_gene: TRBJ1-5; v_gene: TRBV4-1; len: 15; abundance: once; CDR3aa: CASSQGHDSNQPQHF
j_gene: TRBJ2-5; v_gene: TRBV7-9; len: 15; abundance: NA; CDR3aa: CASSYPGLVEETQYF
j_gene: TRBJ2-1; v_gene: TRBV6-6; len: 13; abundance: NA; CDR3aa: CASTVSSYNEQFF
j_gene: TRBJ2-3; v_gene: TRBV7-6; len: 14; abundance: NA; CDR3aa: CASSRRGKTDTQYF
j_gene: TRBJ2-2; v_gene: TRBV7-2; len: 13; abundance: NA; CDR3aa: CASSLSMVRELFF
j_gene: TRBJ2-2; v_gene: TRBV5-4; len: 16; abundance: NA; CDR3aa: CASSPTSGSGPGELFF
j_gene: TRBJ2-7; v_gene: TRBV27; len: 15; abundance: NA; CDR3aa: CASTPGTGSSYEQYF
j_gene: TRBJ2-7; v_gene: TRBV5-1; len: 13; abundance: once; CDR3aa: CASSPDSSYEQYF